One and the same sample provided the 13 T cell receptor beta chains below, sequenced in a study of cytotoxic CD8 clonotypes in ibrutinib-treated CLL. The method was immunoSEQ multiplex PCR; TCRdb's version includes in-frame clones alone and lacks a portion of them. Of more than 150,000 clones in the sample, 72% are singletons; the top ten hold 10% to 15%. The specimen was PBMCs, collected after 24 months of ibrutinib treatment. These receptors were collected from a human donor with chronic lymphocytic leukemia.

The genes are TRBV19 and TRBJ1-4; D is undetermined. In germline, CDR1 is LNHDA, CDR2 SQIVND (reference sequence). There are 15 residues in the CDR3. Trimming took off 6 bases at V and 6 bases at J, with 17 bases between the two ends. CDR3 sequence: CASSGEQPSYEKLFF. The DNA of the CDR3 is TGTGCCAGTAGCGGAGAACAACCGAGTTATGAAAAACTGTTTTTT. Filled out from reference TRBV19 and TRBJ1-4, the complete variable domain reads DGGITQSPKYLFRKEGQNVTLSCEQNLNHDAMYWYRQDPGQGLRLIYYSQIVNDFQKGDIAEGYSVSREKKESFPLTVTSAQKNPTAFYLCASSGEQPSYEKLFFGSGTQLSVL.

This chain connects TRBV5-1 to TRBJ2-2, with D perhaps matching TRBD1 or TRBD2 (5 bases each). Germline CDR1 is SGHRS and CDR2 is YFSETQ. This CDR3 comprises 15 residues. V lost 2 bases, J lost 4 bases, and 12 bases lay in between. CDR3 sequence (DNA): TGCGCCAGCAGCTTTGGGACCGAATTCACCGGGGAGCTGTTTTTT. It translates to CASSFGTEFTGELFF.

V gene TRBV20-1 combines with J gene TRBJ1-2; no clear D gene. Between the trimmed V and J ends, which lost 0 bases and 5 bases, there was a span of 4 bases. This CDR3 has 11 amino acids. Germline V lookup: CDR1 DFQATT, CDR2 SNEGSKA (reference sequence). The CDR3: CSARDVYGYTF. CDR3 bases: TGCAGTGCTAGAGATGTTTATGGCTACACCTTC.

In nucleotides, the CDR3 is TGTGCCAGCAGTTACGCTAGCGGGAGTAGAAATGAGCAGTTCTTC. It yields the protein CASSYASGSRNEQFF. V usage is TRBV6-6 and J usage is TRBJ2-1, with TRBD2 matching 10 bases. The length of the CDR3 is 15 residues. Trimming at V came to 2 bases and at J to 7 bases, leaving 5 bases not matched to a gene. Germline V gene lookup returns CDR1 MNHNY and CDR2 SVGAGI (reference sequence).

The rearrangement links TRBV30 to TRBJ1-2; 7 nucleotides line up with TRBD1. Germline lookup yields CDR1 GTSNPN and CDR2 SVGIG (reference sequence). V shed 0 bases, J shed 0 bases, and the junction held 10 bases outside the gene matches. The CDR3 totals 17 residues. In DNA form, the CDR3 reads TGTGCCTGGAGTGTCCGGGACAGCATACTAGCTAACTATGGCTACACCTTC. This codes for CAWSVRDSILANYGYTF.

A single count supports this clone. The rearrangement joins TRBV7-9 to TRBJ2-2; D unresolved. CDR1 SEHNR and CDR2 FQNEAQ come from the germline V gene (reference sequence). V lost 5 bases and J lost 6, with 7 bases in between. CDR3 length equals 12 residues. The CDR3 DNA sequence: TGTGCCAGCAGCCTATTGCCCGGGGAGCTGTTTTTT. Translation gives CASSLLPGELFF.

A single count supports this clone. The chain couples TRBV28 to TRBJ2-7; 12 positions agree with TRBD2. Germline CDR1 is MDHEN and CDR2 is SYDVKM. With V trimmed by 6 bases and J by 2 bases, 8 bases remained unmatched. This CDR3 comprises 16 residues. The CDR3 sequence: CASSTGTSGQAYEQYF. CDR3 coding DNA: TGTGCCAGCAGCACCGGGACTAGCGGGCAAGCCTACGAGCAGTACTTC.

The CDR3 DNA follows: TGTGCCTGGGGAGTGGATCAGCCCCAGCATTTT. This translates into CAWGVDQPQHF. The chain is built from TRBV30 and TRBJ1-5; D remains unclear. V lost 5 bases and J lost 5, with 7 bases in between. CDR1 and CDR2 from the germline V gene are GTSNPN and SVGIG (reference sequence). This CDR3 region has 11 residues.

This clone was observed a handful of times. V usage is TRBV25-1 and J usage is TRBJ2-1; no firm D call. CDR1 MGHDK and CDR2 SYGVNS come from the germline V gene. This CDR3 has 12 residues. V lost 2 bases to trimming and J lost 4 bases, with 3 bases between them. CDR3 nucleotide sequence: TGTGCCAGCAGTGAAAGGTACAATGAGCAGTTCTTC. Protein sequence: CASSERYNEQFF.

The table lists this clone with a few counts. The chain combines TRBV18 with TRBJ2-1; D is possibly TRBD2 (6 bases). CDR3 length: 15 amino acids. Trimming cost V 3 bases and J 6 bases, with 15 bases left between them. Looked up from germline, CDR1 is KGHSH and CDR2 is LQKENI. Here the CDR3 reads CASSPSGRLLNEQFF. CDR3 DNA: TGTGCCAGCTCACCCTCGGGGAGGCTACTCAATGAGCAGTTCTTC.

V usage is TRBV7-9 and J usage is TRBJ2-7; 9 nucleotides align to TRBD1. V gave up 7 bases and J gave up 6 bases; unmatched junction bases: 10. CDR1 SEHNR and CDR2 FQNEAQ come from the germline V gene (reference sequence). This CDR3 spans 14 amino acids. This chain's CDR3 is CASTRDRASREQYF. CDR3 DNA: TGTGCCAGCACTCGGGACAGGGCTTCGCGCGAGCAGTACTTC.

The chain's CDR3 is CASSHYTDTQYF. The CDR3 nucleotides are TGTGCCAGCAGCCATTACACAGATACGCAGTATTTT. This chain connects TRBV5-5 to TRBJ2-3; D unresolved. There are 12 residues in the CDR3. CDR1 is SGHKS, CDR2 YYEKEE, per germline (reference sequence). Trimming pared 4 bases from V and 2 bases from J, leaving 5 bases between.

The chain is built from TRBV7-9 and TRBJ2-1; no clear D gene. The V end lost 2 bases, the J end lost 8 bases, and 19 bases lay between the germline ends. From germline, CDR1 is SEHNR and CDR2 FQNEAQ (reference sequence). The CDR3 runs 16 residues. CDR3 in DNA: TGTGCCAGCAGCTTATCGTCCAAGGCTCCGGCCGATGAGCAGTTCTTC. Its translation is CASSLSSKAPADEQFF.